This T cell receptor beta chain came from a study of blood T cells in healthy people across ages. General study points: Whereas aged donors had fewer naive CD4+ cells, long-lived donors had more of them and higher diversity.

A second PCR of roughly 6 to 12 cycles used a sample-barcoded 5' primer and a J-beta primer mix. TCRdb used MiXCR to reprocess the 5' RACE reads, holding one entry per CDR3 protein. The table has around 500,000 distinct CDR3 sequences, 27% seen once. With regard to this clonotype: The antigen remains undetermined.

The CDR3 totals 16 residues. V was pared by 1 base and J by 3 bases, with 15 bases between. Per germline, CDR1 SGHTA and CDR2 FQGNSA. The sample was also reused in another study, on T cells of mothers and their children. That source reports: At a rate of roughly 1.5 ug per 15 ul, cDNA synthesis received all of the extracted RNA.

The chain joins TRBV7-2 to TRBJ1-1; no firm D call. The specimen sequenced was blood. This receptor was identified in a boy aged 2 to 10 in good health. CDR3 sequence reads: CASSLVRVGSDTEAFF. The CDR3 DNA reads TGTGCCAGCAGCTTAGTGCGGGTGGGTTCGGACACTGAAGCTTTCTTT.